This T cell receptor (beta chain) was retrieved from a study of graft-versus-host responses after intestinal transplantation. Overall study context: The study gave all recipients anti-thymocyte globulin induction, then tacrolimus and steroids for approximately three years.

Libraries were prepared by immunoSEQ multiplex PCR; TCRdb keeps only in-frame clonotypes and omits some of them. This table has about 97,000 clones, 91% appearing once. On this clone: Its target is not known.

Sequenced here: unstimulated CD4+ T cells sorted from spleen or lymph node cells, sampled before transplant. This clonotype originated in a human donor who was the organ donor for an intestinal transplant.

CDR3 sequence: CASSHLQGSGNTIYF. Here the CDR3 DNA reads TGTGCCAGCAGTCATTTACAGGGCTCTGGAAACACCATATATTTT. The chain links TRBV7-9 to TRBJ1-3; D is possibly TRBD1 (6 bases). The CDR3 totals 15 residues. Per the germline V gene, CDR1 is SEHNR and CDR2 is FQNEAQ (reference sequence). Trimming cost V 6 bases and J 0 bases, with 12 bases left between them.